This T cell receptor beta chain is drawn from a study of Graves' ophthalmopathy and Graves' hyperthyroidism. Study-level findings and limits: The authors also found most expanded thyroid clonotypes above 0.001 frequency in blood. With approximately 88% sensitivity and over 65% specificity, a 13-signature model separated ophthalmopathy from stable hyperthyroidism.

Amplifying from RNA transcripts, the study obtained TCR beta CDR3 regions. Following a first-round RT-PCR that used HTBI primers, a second-round multiplex PCR was carried out. MiXCR, run by TCRdb on the multiplex PCR reads, gives a single entry per CDR3 protein. The sample includes nearly 400,000 distinct CDR3 sequences, approximately 20% of them seen just once. V trimming: 5 bases; J trimming: 1 base; junction bases outside the gene matches: 10. Germline CDR1 and CDR2: MGHRA and YSYEKL. The CDR3 has 16 residues. Worth noting for this clonotype: The antigen is undetermined.

This receptor was obtained from a woman aged 18-29 years with Graves' ophthalmopathy. V usage is TRBV4-1 and J usage is TRBJ2-7, with 8 bases that match TRBD1. Sequenced sample: peripheral blood. CDR3 region: CASSETRTGNSYEQYF. For the CDR3, the DNA is TGCGCCAGCAGCGAGACGCGGACAGGGAATTCCTACGAGCAGTACTTC.